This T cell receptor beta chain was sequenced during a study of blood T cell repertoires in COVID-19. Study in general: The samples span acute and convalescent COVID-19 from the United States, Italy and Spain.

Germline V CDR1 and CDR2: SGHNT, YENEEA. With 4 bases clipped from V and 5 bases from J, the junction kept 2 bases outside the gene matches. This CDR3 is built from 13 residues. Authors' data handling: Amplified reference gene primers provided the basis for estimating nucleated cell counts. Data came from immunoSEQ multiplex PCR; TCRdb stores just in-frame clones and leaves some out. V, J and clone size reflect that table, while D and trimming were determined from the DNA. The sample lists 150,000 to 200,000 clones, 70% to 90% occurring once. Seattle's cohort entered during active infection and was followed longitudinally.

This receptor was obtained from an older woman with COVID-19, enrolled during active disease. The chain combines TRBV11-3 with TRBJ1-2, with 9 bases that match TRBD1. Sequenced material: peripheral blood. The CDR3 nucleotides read TGTGCCAGCAGCTCGGGACAGGGTTATGGCTACACCTTC. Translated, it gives CASSSGQGYGYTF.